This T cell receptor beta chain derives from a study of blood T cell repertoires in COVID-19. About the research overall: PBMCs, B-cell-depleted T cells, or T cells provided the cDNA or gDNA that made up the material.

This clone has only one observation. Across roughly 25 US areas, participants ranged in age from 18 to 89 years. Membership in each cohort depended on participant-reported clinical history. Per the original data handling: Nucleated cell counts were estimated from reference gene primer amplification. The method was immunoSEQ multiplex PCR; TCRdb's version includes in-frame clones alone and lacks a portion of them. V and J calls and clone size follow that table, whereas D and trimming were derived from the DNA. Here the sample spans 200,000 to 300,000 clones, about 91% being singletons. Sequencing used PBMCs or T cells enriched from blood (not recorded which). The TCR was taken from a woman aged 40 to 50 with acute COVID-19.

The CDR3 here is CASSYVTGRGVNTEAFF. As DNA, the CDR3 is TGTGCCAGCAGTTACGTCACAGGACGAGGTGTGAACACTGAAGCTTTCTTT. This rearrangement joins TRBV6-2 or TRBV6-3 to TRBJ1-1, with a tentative D call TRBD1 (5 bases). Trimming shortened V by 2 bases and J by 0 bases, and 16 bases separated the two germline ends. This CDR3 spans 17 amino acids. Germline CDR1 reads MNHEY; CDR2 reads SVGEGT.